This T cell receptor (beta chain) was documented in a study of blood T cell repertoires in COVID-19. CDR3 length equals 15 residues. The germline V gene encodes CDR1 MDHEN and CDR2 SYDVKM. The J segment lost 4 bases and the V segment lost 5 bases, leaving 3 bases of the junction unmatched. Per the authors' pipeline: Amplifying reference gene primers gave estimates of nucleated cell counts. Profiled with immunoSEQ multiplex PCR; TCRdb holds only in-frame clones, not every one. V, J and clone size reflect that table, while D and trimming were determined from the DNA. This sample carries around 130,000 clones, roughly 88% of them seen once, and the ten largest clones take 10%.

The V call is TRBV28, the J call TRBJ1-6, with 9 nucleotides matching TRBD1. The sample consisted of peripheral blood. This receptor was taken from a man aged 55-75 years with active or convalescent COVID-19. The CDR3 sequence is CASSTGGTYNSPLHF. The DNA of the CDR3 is TGTGCCAGCAGTACAGGGGGCACGTATAATTCACCCCTCCACTTT.